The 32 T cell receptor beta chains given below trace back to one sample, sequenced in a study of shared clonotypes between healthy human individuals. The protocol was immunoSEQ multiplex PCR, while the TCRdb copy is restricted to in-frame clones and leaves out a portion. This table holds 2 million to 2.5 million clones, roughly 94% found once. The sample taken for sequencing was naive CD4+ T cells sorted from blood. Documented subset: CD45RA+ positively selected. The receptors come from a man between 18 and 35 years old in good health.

As DNA, the CDR3 is TGTGCCAGCAGTTTAATGGGGTATAGCAATCAGCCCCAGCATTTT. Protein: CASSLMGYSNQPQHF. This chain uses TRBV28 with TRBJ1-5; D not resolved. The CDR3 extends over 15 amino acids. CDR1 and CDR2 from the germline V gene are MDHEN and SYDVKM. V shed 2 bases and J shed 0 bases, with 8 bases lying between them. The entire variable domain, with the rest obtained from reference TRBV28 and TRBJ1-5, is as follows: DVKVTQSSRYLVKRTGEKVFLECVQDMDHENMFWYRQDPGLGLRLIYFSYDVKMKEKGDIPEGYSVSREKKERFSLILESASTNQTSMYLCASSLMGYSNQPQHFGDGTRLSIL.

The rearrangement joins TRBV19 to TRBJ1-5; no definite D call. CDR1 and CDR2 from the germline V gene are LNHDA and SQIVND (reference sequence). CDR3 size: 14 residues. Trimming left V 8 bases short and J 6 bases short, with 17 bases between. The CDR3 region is CASRKSDLGQPQHF. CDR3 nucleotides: TGTGCCAGTCGCAAATCCGATCTGGGTCAGCCCCAGCATTTT. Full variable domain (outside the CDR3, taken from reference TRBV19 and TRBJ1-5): DGGITQSPKYLFRKEGQNVTLSCEQNLNHDAMYWYRQDPGQGLRLIYYSQIVNDFQKGDIAEGYSVSREKKESFPLTVTSAQKNPTAFYLCASRKSDLGQPQHFGDGTRLSIL.

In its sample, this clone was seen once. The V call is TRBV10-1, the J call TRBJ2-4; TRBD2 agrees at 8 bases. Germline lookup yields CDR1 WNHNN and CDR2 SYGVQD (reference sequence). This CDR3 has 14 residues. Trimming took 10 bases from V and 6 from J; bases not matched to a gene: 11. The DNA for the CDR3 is TGCGCCACCCCGAAGAGCGGGAGTGGAAACATTCAGTACTTC. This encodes CATPKSGSGNIQYF.

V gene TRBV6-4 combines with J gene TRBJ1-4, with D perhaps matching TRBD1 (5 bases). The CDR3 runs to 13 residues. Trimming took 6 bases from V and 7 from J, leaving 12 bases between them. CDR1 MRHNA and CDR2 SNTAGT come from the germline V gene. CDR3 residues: CASSGTAGEKLFF. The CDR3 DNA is TGTGCCAGCAGCGGGACTGCGGGTGAAAAACTGTTTTTT.

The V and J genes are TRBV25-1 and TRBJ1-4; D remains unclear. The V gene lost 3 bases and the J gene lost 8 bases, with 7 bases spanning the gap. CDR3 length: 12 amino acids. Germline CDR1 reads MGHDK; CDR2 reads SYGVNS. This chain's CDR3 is CASSDPGEKLFF. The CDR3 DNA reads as TGTGCCAGCAGTGACCCCGGGGAAAAACTGTTTTTT.

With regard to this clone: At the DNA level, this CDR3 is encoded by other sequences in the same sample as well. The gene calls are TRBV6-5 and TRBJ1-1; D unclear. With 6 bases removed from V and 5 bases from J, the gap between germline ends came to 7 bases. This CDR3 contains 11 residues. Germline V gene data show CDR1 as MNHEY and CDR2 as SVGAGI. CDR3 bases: TGTGCCAGCAGCCAAGGTACTGAAGCTTTCTTT. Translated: CASSQGTEAFF.

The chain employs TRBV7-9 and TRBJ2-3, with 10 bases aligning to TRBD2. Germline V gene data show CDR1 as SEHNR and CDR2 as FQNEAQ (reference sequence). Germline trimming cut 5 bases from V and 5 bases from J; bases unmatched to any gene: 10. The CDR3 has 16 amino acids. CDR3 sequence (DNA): TGTGCCAGCAGCCCCCGCGGAGCGGGGGGGATAGATACGCAGTATTTT. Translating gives CASSPRGAGGIDTQYF.

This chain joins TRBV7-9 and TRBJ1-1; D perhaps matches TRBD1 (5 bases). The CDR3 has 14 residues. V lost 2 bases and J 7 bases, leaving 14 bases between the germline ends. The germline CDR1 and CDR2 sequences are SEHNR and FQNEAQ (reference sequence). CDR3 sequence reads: CASSLLGVYGEAFF. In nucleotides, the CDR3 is TGTGCCAGCAGCTTATTGGGGGTTTATGGTGAAGCTTTCTTT.

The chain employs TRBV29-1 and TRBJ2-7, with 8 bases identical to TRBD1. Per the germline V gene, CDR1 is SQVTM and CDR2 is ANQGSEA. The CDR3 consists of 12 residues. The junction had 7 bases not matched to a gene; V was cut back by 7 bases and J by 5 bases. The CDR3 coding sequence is TGCAGCGCCGGACAGGGCGCCGACGAGCAGTACTTC. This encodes CSAGQGADEQYF.

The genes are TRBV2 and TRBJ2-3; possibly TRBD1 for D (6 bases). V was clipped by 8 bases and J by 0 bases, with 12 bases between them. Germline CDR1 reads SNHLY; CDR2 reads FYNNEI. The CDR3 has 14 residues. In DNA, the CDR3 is TGTGCCAGCCAAACCGACAGGAGCACAGATACGCAGTATTTT. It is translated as CASQTDRSTDTQYF.

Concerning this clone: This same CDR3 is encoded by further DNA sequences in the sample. CDR3 coding DNA: TGTGCCAGCAGCGTAGGGGGTGCTGGAAACACCATATATTTT. Protein sequence: CASSVGGAGNTIYF. The chain employs TRBV9 and TRBJ1-3, with D unresolved. Germline V gene data show CDR1 as SGDLS and CDR2 as YYNGEE. The CDR3 loop spans 14 amino acids. V lost 0 bases, J lost 2 bases, and 6 bases lay in between.

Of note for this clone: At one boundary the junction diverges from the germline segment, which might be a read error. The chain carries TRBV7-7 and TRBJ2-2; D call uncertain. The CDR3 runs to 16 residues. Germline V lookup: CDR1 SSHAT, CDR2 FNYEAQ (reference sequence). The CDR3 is CASSSRVAVNTGELFF. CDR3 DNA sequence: TGTGCTAGCAGCTCCCGGGTAGCAGTTAACACCGGGGAGCTGTTTTTT.

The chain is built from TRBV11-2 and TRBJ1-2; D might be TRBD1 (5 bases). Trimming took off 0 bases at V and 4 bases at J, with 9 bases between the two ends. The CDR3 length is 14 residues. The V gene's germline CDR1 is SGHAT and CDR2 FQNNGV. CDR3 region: CASSLERGSYGYTF. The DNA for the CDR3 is TGTGCCAGCAGCTTAGAGAGGGGTAGCTATGGCTACACCTTC.

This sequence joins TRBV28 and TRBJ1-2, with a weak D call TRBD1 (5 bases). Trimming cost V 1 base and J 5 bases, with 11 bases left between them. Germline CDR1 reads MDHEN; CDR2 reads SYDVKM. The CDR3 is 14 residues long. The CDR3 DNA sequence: TGTGCCAGCAGTTTATCCCCAGGGCGGTATGGCTACACCTTC. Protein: CASSLSPGRYGYTF.

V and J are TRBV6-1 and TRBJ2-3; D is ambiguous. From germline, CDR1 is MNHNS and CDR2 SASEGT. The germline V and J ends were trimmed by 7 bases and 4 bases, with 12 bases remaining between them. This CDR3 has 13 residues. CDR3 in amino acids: CASTTLDPDTQYF. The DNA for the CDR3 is TGTGCCAGCACGACCCTAGACCCAGATACGCAGTATTTT.

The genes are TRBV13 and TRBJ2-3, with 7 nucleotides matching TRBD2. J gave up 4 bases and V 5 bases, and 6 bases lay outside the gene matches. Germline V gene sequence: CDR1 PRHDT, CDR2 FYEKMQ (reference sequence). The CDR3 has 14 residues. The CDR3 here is CASSTLAVADTQYF. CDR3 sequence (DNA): TGTGCCAGCAGCACGCTAGCGGTTGCAGATACGCAGTATTTT.

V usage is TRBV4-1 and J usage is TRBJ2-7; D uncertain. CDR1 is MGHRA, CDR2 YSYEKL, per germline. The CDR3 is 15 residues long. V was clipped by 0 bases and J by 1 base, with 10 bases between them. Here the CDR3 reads CASSQDHLSSYEQYF. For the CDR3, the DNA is TGCGCCAGCAGCCAAGATCATCTGTCATCCTACGAGCAGTACTTC.

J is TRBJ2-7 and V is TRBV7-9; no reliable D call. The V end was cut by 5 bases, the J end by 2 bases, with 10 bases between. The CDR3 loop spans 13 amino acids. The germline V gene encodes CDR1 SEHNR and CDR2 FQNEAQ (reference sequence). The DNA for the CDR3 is TGTGCCAGCAGCCCGGACGGACCCTACGAGCAGTACTTC. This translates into CASSPDGPYEQYF.

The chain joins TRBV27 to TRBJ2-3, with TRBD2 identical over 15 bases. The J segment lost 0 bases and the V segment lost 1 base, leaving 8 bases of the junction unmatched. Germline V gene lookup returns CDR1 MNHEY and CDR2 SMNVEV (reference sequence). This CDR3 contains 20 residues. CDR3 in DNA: TGTGCCAGCAGTTTATTAAATGGACTAGCGGGAGGGCCCAGCACAGATACGCAGTATTTT. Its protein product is CASSLLNGLAGGPSTDTQYF.

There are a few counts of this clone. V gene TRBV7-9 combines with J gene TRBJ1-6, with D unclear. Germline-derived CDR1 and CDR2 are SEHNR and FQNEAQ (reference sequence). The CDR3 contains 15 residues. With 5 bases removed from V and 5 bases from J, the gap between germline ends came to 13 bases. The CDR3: CASSPLASDNSPLHF. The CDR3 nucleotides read TGTGCCAGCAGCCCCCTAGCAAGCGATAATTCACCCCTCCACTTT.

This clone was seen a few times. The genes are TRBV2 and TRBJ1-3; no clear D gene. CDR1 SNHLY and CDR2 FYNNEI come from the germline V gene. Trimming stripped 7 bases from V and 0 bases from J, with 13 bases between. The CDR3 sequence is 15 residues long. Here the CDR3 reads CASNPDGSSGNTIYF. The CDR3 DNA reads TGTGCCAGCAACCCGGACGGGTCCTCTGGAAACACCATATATTTT.

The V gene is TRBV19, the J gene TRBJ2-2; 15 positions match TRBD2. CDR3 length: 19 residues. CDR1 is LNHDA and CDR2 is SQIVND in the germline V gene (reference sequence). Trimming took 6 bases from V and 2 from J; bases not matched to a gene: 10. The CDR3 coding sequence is TGTGCCAGTAGACCACGGACTAGCGGGAGGGCAGGTAACACCGGGGAGCTGTTTTTT. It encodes CASRPRTSGRAGNTGELFF.

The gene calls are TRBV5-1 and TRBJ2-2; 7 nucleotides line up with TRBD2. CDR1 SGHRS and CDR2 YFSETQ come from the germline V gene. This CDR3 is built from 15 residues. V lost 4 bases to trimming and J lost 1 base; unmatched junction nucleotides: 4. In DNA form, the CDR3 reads TGCGCCAGCAGCGCGGGGGAATTGAACACCGGGGAGCTGTTTTTT. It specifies CASSAGELNTGELFF.

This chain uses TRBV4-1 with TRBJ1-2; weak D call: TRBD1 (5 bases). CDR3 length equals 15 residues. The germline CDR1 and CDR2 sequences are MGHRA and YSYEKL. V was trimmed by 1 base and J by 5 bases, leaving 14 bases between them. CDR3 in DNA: TGCGCCAGCAGCCAAGCGGCGGACAACCTTTATGGCTACACCTTC. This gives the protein CASSQAADNLYGYTF.

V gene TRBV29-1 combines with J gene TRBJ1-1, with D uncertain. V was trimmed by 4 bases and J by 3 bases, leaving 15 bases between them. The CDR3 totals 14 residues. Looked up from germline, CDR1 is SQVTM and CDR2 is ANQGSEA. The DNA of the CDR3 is TGCAGCGTTGGGTTCCAAGGCCAGGACACTGAAGCTTTCTTT. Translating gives CSVGFQGQDTEAFF.

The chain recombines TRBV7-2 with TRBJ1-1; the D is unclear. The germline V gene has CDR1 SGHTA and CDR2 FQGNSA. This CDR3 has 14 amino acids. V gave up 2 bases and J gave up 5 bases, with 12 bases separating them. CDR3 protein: CASSLFSGGTEAFF. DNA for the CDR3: TGTGCCAGCAGCTTATTTTCGGGTGGTACTGAAGCTTTCTTT.

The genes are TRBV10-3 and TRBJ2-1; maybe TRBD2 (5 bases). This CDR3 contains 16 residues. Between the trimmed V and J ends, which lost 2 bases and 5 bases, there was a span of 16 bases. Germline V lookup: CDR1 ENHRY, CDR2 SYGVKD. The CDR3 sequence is CAISETRPRGDNEQFF. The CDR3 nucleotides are TGTGCCATCAGTGAGACCCGGCCTCGGGGAGACAATGAGCAGTTCTTC.

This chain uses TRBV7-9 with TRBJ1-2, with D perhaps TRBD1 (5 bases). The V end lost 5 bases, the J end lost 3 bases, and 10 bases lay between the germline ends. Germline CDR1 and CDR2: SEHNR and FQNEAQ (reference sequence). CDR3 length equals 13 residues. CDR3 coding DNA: TGTGCCAGCAGCGGGGCTACACACTATGGCTACACCTTC. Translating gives CASSGATHYGYTF.

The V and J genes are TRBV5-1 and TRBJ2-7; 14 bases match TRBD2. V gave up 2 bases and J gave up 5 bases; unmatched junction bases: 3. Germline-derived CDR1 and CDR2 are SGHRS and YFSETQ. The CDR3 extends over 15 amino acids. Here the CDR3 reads CASSLPGLAGDEQYF. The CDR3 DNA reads TGCGCCAGCAGCTTACCGGGACTAGCGGGAGACGAGCAGTACTTC.

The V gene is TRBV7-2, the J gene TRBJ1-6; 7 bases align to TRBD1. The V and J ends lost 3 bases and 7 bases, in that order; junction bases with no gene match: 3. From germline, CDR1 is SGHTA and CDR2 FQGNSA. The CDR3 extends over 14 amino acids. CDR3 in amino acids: CASSFQGGNSPLHF. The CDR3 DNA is TGTGCCAGCAGCTTTCAGGGGGGCAATTCACCCCTCCACTTT.

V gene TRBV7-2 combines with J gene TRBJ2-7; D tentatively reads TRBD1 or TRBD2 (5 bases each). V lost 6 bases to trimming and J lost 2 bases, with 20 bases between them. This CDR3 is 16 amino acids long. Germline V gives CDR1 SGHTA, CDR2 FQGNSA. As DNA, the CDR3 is TGTGCCAGCAGTTACGGGGCTAGAGGATCGCCCTACGAGCAGTACTTC. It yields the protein CASSYGARGSPYEQYF.

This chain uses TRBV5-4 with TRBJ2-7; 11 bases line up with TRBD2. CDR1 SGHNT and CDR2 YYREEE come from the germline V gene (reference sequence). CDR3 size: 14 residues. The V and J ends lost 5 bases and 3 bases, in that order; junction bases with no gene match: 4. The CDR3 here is CASSRGTSGYEQYF. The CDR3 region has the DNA TGTGCCAGCAGTCGCGGGACTAGCGGCTACGAGCAGTACTTC.